Below are 26 T cell receptor beta chains sequenced from a single sample in a study of blood T cell repertoires in COVID-19. Data came from immunoSEQ multiplex PCR; TCRdb stores just in-frame clones and leaves some out. The table has 85,000 to 130,000 clones, 75% to 90% seen once. The sequenced sample was peripheral blood. These receptors were collected from a man in his fifties with acute or convalescent COVID-19.

The V and J genes are TRBV4-1 and TRBJ2-1; 9 bases fit TRBD2. The length of the CDR3 is 17 residues. The ends lost 0 bases at V and 4 bases at J; junction bases unmatched: 7. Germline CDR1 reads MGHRA; CDR2 reads YSYEKL. The CDR3 reads CASSQDEAGGHYNEQFF. CDR3 bases: TGCGCCAGCAGCCAAGACGAAGCGGGAGGACATTACAATGAGCAGTTCTTC.

This chain joins TRBV24-1 and TRBJ2-5; D unclear. Germline V lookup: CDR1 KGHDR, CDR2 SFDVKD. V was clipped by 6 bases and J by 2 bases, with 6 bases between them. The CDR3 consists of 12 residues. The DNA for the CDR3 is TGTGCCACCAGTTTCGGTCAAGAGACCCAGTACTTC. It specifies CATSFGQETQYF.

The chain joins TRBV24-1 to TRBJ2-1, with 12 bases matching TRBD1. This CDR3 is 15 amino acids long. Per germline, CDR1 KGHDR and CDR2 SFDVKD. With 0 bases clipped from V and 8 bases from J, the junction kept 1 base outside the gene matches. The CDR3 sequence is CATSDLGTGGHEQFF. The CDR3 DNA sequence: TGTGCCACCAGTGATTTGGGGACAGGGGGCCATGAGCAGTTCTTC.

This chain joins TRBV19 and TRBJ2-5, with D perhaps matching TRBD2 (7 bases). Germline loops: CDR1 LNHDA, CDR2 SQIVND (reference sequence). Trimming stripped 3 bases from V and 5 bases from J, with 19 bases between. The CDR3 totals 16 residues. The CDR3 DNA reads TGTGCCAGTAGTATCGAGGGGGGGGTCAGCAGCGAGACCCAGTACTTC. As protein: CASSIEGGVSSETQYF.

The chain carries TRBV19 and TRBJ1-5, with unresolved D. The V end lost 1 base, the J end lost 7 bases, and 17 bases lay between the germline ends. The CDR3 runs 16 residues. Germline V gene sequence: CDR1 LNHDA, CDR2 SQIVND (reference sequence). CDR3 nucleotide sequence: TGTGCCAGTAGTATAGGGGTCCGGGGAGCCGGACAGCCCCAGCATTTT. This encodes CASSIGVRGAGQPQHF.

This chain joins TRBV10-1 and TRBJ2-5, with TRBD2 matching over 8 bases. The CDR3 is made up of 13 amino acids. The V gene end was trimmed by 6 bases and the J gene end by 3 bases; junction bases not matched to a gene: 3. CDR1 and CDR2 (germline): WNHNN, SYGVQD (reference sequence). This CDR3 reads CASSSSGKETQYF. The CDR3 nucleotides are TGCGCCAGCAGCAGTAGCGGGAAAGAGACCCAGTACTTC.

This chain connects TRBV28 to TRBJ2-1, with 7 bases identical to TRBD1. Trimming at V came to 7 bases and at J to 1 base, leaving 7 bases not matched to a gene. There are 15 residues in the CDR3. Germline loops: CDR1 MDHEN, CDR2 SYDVKM. Here the CDR3 reads CASTRGRGSYNEQFF. Here the CDR3 DNA reads TGTGCCAGCACCAGGGGCAGGGGGTCCTACAATGAGCAGTTCTTC.

The chain links TRBV27 to TRBJ1-5; tentative D call: TRBD1 (6 bases). V lost 2 bases, J lost 4 bases, and 6 bases lay in between. The CDR3 consists of 13 residues. The germline V gene encodes CDR1 MNHEY and CDR2 SMNVEV (reference sequence). CDR3 loop: CASSLQGNQPQHF. DNA for the CDR3: TGTGCCAGCAGTTTACAGGGGAATCAGCCCCAGCATTTT.

This sequence joins TRBV10-2 and TRBJ1-3, with D maybe TRBD1 (6 bases). CDR3 size: 13 residues. V dropped 5 bases and J dropped 1 base, with 6 bases sitting between them. CDR1 WSHSY and CDR2 SAAADI come from the germline V gene. The CDR3, as DNA: TGCGCCAGCAGTAGGGGGTCTGGAAACACCATATATTTT. It translates to CASSRGSGNTIYF.

This clone was seen more than once but under ten times. The chain joins TRBV18 to TRBJ1-6; no clear D gene. This CDR3 spans 15 amino acids. Trimming removed 3 bases from V and 7 bases from J, with 13 bases in between. Germline values: CDR1 KGHSH, CDR2 LQKENI. The CDR3 loop reads CASSPGVGENSPLHF. Here the CDR3 DNA reads TGTGCCAGCTCACCCGGGGTCGGGGAAAATTCACCCCTCCACTTT.

This sequence joins TRBV9 and TRBJ1-2; TRBD1 matches at 7 bases. The CDR3 has 14 amino acids. Trimming removed 0 bases from V and 4 bases from J; junction bases left unmatched: 3. CDR1 is SGDLS, CDR2 YYNGEE, per germline. CDR3 DNA: TGTGCCAGCAGCGTAGGGGACAGCAGCTATGGCTACACCTTC. This codes for CASSVGDSSYGYTF. The full variable domain, its missing parts supplied by reference TRBV9 and TRBJ1-2, is DSGVTQTPKHLITATGQRVTLRCSPRSGDLSVYWYQQSLDQGLQFLIQYYNGEERAKGNILERFSAQQFPDLHSELNLSSLELGDSALYFCASSVGDSSYGYTFGSGTRLTVV.

The chain joins TRBV5-6 to TRBJ2-1, with 10 bases fitting TRBD1. V was pared by 1 base and J by 2 bases, with 3 bases of the junction left unmatched. Germline-derived CDR1 and CDR2 are SGHDT and YYEEEE. The CDR3 sequence is 16 residues long. CDR3: CASSLMTGGPYNEQFF. In DNA form, the CDR3 reads TGTGCCAGCAGCTTGATGACAGGGGGCCCCTACAATGAGCAGTTCTTC.

The rearrangement joins TRBV10-3 to TRBJ2-1, with D possibly being TRBD1 (5 bases). This CDR3 has 15 residues. The germline V and J ends were trimmed by 6 bases and 0 bases, with 12 bases remaining between them. Looked up from germline, CDR1 is ENHRY and CDR2 is SYGVKD. CDR3 in amino acids: CAIRSTASSYNEQFF. CDR3 bases: TGTGCCATCAGATCGACAGCAAGCTCCTACAATGAGCAGTTCTTC.

V and J are TRBV5-4 and TRBJ2-7; 9 nucleotides agree with TRBD1. CDR1 and CDR2 (germline): SGHNT, YYREEE (reference sequence). J lost 4 bases, V lost 3 bases, and 5 bases had no gene match. The CDR3 runs to 14 residues. In DNA form, the CDR3 reads TGTGCCAGCAGCTCACAGGGGGCGGAGTACGAGCAGTACTTC. It codes for CASSSQGAEYEQYF.

The CDR3 loop is CASSSFLEQRLTDTQYF. The CDR3 coding sequence is TGTGCCAGCAGCTCCTTCCTGGAGCAGCGGCTGACAGATACGCAGTATTTT. V is TRBV5-6 and J is TRBJ2-3, with D possibly matching TRBD2 (5 bases). Germline V gene sequence: CDR1 SGHDT, CDR2 YYEEEE. The CDR3 consists of 17 residues. V was cut by 3 bases and J by 3 bases, with 20 bases left in between.

The chain is built from TRBV2 and TRBJ2-7; the match to TRBD2 covers 8 bases. There are 13 residues in the CDR3. The germline CDR1 and CDR2 sequences are SNHLY and FYNNEI. Losses at the gene ends were 10 bases for V and 7 bases for J; bases not matched to a gene: 12. The CDR3 nucleotides read TGTGCCACCCGGGGGGGCTCCCCTAGAGAGCAGTACTTC. Translating it yields CATRGGSPREQYF.

The genes are TRBV3-1 (or the pseudogene TRBV3-2) and TRBJ2-1; 7 bases are a match to TRBD2. The ends lost 5 bases at V and 6 bases at J; junction bases unmatched: 13. This CDR3 has 16 amino acids. Germline V gives CDR1 LGHDT, CDR2 YNNKEL (reference sequence). As DNA, the CDR3 is TGTGCCAGCAGCGTGAGGGCAGCGGGAAGCGTCAATGAGCAGTTCTTC. It is translated as CASSVRAAGSVNEQFF.

The chain links TRBV7-7 to TRBJ2-2; 9 nucleotides agree with TRBD1. V dropped 6 bases and J dropped 4; count of bases not matched to a gene: 3. The CDR3 contains 14 residues. The germline gives CDR1 SSHAT, CDR2 FNYEAQ (reference sequence). CDR3 loop: CASRLGQGTGELFF. The CDR3 coding sequence is TGTGCCAGCAGGTTGGGACAGGGCACCGGGGAGCTGTTTTTT.

The chain is built from TRBV18 and TRBJ2-1; D remains unclear. The V end was cut by 0 bases, the J end by 4 bases, with 16 bases between. The germline gives CDR1 KGHSH, CDR2 LQKENI. This CDR3 is built from 17 residues. The CDR3 DNA reads TGTGCCAGCTCACCACCGAGAGTAGCTCCAGCATACAATGAGCAGTTCTTC. It is translated as CASSPPRVAPAYNEQFF.

The gene calls are TRBV5-6 and TRBJ1-6; TRBD1 aligns across 9 bases. J lost 16 bases, V lost 4 bases, and 15 bases had no gene match. Germline-derived CDR1 and CDR2 are SGHDT and YYEEEE. The CDR3 contains 15 residues. Here the CDR3 reads CASSPGTGTFGTLHF. CDR3 nucleotide sequence: TGTGCCAGCAGCCCCGGGACAGGGACCTTCGGGACGCTCCACTTT.

The chain joins TRBV5-1 to TRBJ1-1; 7 nucleotides align to TRBD1. The germline gives CDR1 SGHRS, CDR2 YFSETQ. The CDR3 totals 16 residues. Trimming at V came to 4 bases and at J to 0 bases, leaving 9 bases not matched to a gene. In nucleotides, the CDR3 is TGCGCCAGCAGCCCGTCCGGACAGGCCATGAACACTGAAGCTTTCTTT. Translation gives CASSPSGQAMNTEAFF.

In the case of this clone: The sample contains more than one DNA sequence encoding this CDR3. The chain couples TRBV12-3 or TRBV12-4 to TRBJ2-5, with D unclear. V was pared by 3 bases and J by 5 bases, with 4 bases between. The CDR3 is made up of 11 amino acids. CDR3 region: CASSFGETQYF. CDR3 nucleotide sequence: TGTGCCAGCAGTTTTGGCGAGACCCAGTACTTC.

The chain has TRBV7-6 and TRBJ2-7, with 13 bases that match TRBD2. The CDR3 totals 17 residues. J lost 4 bases, V lost 5 bases, and 11 bases had no gene match. Germline V lookup: CDR1 SGHVS, CDR2 FNYEAQ. CDR3 coding DNA: TGTGCCAGCAGCCCAAGGACTAGCGGGAGTTATATTTACGAGCAGTACTTC. Residues: CASSPRTSGSYIYEQYF. Complete variable domain (other parts from reference TRBV7-6 and TRBJ2-7): GAGVSQSPRYKVTKRGQDVALRCDPISGHVSLYWYRQALGQGPEFLTYFNYEAQQDKSGLPNDRFSAERPEGSISTLTIQRTEQRDSAMYRCASSPRTSGSYIYEQYFGPGTRLTVT.

The rearrangement links TRBV5-1 to TRBJ1-2; TRBD1 matches 7 bases. The CDR3 consists of 13 residues. The V and J ends lost 4 bases and 6 bases, in that order; junction bases with no gene match: 6. Germline values: CDR1 SGHRS, CDR2 YFSETQ. DNA for the CDR3: TGCGCCAGCAGCCCTAGACAGGGTCATGGCTACACCTTC. Its protein product is CASSPRQGHGYTF.

V and J are TRBV28 and TRBJ2-2; D perhaps matches TRBD1 (6 bases). Germline lookup yields CDR1 MDHEN and CDR2 SYDVKM. V was trimmed by 5 bases and J by 6 bases, leaving 19 bases between them. The CDR3 is made up of 16 amino acids. The CDR3 loop reads CASSIGQTYGAGELFF. CDR3 DNA sequence: TGTGCCAGCAGTATAGGACAGACTTATGGGGCCGGGGAGCTGTTTTTT.

The rearrangement joins TRBV29-1 to TRBJ1-3; perhaps TRBD1 as D (5 bases). The germline V gene has CDR1 SQVTM and CDR2 ANQGSEA. V lost 7 bases, J lost 1 base, and 26 bases lay in between. CDR3 size: 18 residues. Written as DNA, the CDR3 is TGCAGCGATTCAACTGGTGTTGGCAGGGCAGGTTCTGGAAACACCATATATTTT. Protein product: CSDSTGVGRAGSGNTIYF. Full variable domain (outside the CDR3, taken from reference TRBV29-1 and TRBJ1-3): SAVISQKPSRDICQRGTSLTIQCQVDSQVTMMFWYRQQPGQSLTLIATANQGSEATYESGFVIDKFPISRPNLTFSTLTVSNMSPEDSSIYLCSDSTGVGRAGSGNTIYFGEGSWLTVV.